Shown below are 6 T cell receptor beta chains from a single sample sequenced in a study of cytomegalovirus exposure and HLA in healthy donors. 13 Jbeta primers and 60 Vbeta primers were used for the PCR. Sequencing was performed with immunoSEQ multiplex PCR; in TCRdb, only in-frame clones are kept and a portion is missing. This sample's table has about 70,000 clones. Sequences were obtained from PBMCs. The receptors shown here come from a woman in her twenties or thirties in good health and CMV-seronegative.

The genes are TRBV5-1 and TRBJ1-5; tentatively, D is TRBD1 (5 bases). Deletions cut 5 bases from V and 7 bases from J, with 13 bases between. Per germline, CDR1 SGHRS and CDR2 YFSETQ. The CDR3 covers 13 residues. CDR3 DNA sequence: TGCGCCAGCAGTACGGGGGTGAACCAGCCCCAGCATTTT. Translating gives CASSTGVNQPQHF.

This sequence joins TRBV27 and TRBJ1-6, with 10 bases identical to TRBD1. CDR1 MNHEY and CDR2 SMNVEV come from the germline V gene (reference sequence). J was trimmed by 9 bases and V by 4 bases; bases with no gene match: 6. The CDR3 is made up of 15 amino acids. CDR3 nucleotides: TGTGCCAGCAGTTCCTCCGGGACAGGGGTTTCACCCCTCCACTTT. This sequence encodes CASSSSGTGVSPLHF.

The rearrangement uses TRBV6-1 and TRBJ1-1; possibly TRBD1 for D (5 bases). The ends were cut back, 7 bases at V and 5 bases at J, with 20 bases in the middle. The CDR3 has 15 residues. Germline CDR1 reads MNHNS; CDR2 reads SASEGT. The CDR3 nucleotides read TGTGCCAGCAATATCCTCACAGGAGCCTCTACTGAAGCTTTCTTT. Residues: CASNILTGASTEAFF.

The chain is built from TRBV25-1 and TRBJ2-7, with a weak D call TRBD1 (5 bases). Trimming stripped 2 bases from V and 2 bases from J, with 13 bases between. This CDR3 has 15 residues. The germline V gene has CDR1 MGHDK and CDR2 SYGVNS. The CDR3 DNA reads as TGTGCCAGCAGTGAAGGGGCTAGTGCCACCTACGAGCAGTACTTC. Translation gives CASSEGASATYEQYF.

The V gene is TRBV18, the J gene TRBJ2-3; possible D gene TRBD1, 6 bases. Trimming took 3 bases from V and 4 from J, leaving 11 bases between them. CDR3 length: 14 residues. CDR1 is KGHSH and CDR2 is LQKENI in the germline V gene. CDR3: CASSPLQGADTQYF. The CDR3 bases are TGTGCCAGCTCACCCCTACAGGGTGCAGATACGCAGTATTTT.

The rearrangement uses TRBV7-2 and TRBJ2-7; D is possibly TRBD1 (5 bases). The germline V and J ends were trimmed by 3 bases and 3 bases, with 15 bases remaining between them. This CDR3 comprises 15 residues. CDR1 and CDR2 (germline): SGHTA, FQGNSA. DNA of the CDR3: TGTGCCAGCAGCTTCGGCACAGGCCTGCTCTACGAGCAGTACTTC. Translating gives CASSFGTGLLYEQYF.